This entry lists 15 T cell receptor beta chains sequenced from one sample in a study of CD8 T cells in ankylosing spondylitis. Via MiXCR, TCRdb re-called the 5' RACE reads, giving one row per CDR3 protein. The sample includes approximately 210,000 distinct CDR3 sequences, about 13% of them seen just once. The source material was blood, either unsorted or a sorted T cell fraction (not recorded which). Receptor source: a male donor with ankylosing spondylitis or in good health (not recorded which).

This clonotype was recorded many times. The chain couples TRBV7-2 to TRBJ2-1; 10 nucleotides line up with TRBD2. V was pared by 5 bases and J by 6 bases, with 13 bases of the junction left unmatched. The CDR3 extends over 17 amino acids. The germline CDR1 and CDR2 sequences are SGHTA and FQGNSA. CDR3 DNA sequence: TGTGCCAGCAGCAGACGCCTAGCGGGGGCCCTTTTCAATGAGCAGTTCTTC. This codes for CASSRRLAGALFNEQFF.

The chain has TRBV4-1 and TRBJ2-1; 9 bases align to TRBD2. After removal of 0 bases from V and 6 bases from J, the junction contained 3 bases not matched to a gene. Germline V lookup: CDR1 MGHRA, CDR2 YSYEKL. This CDR3 contains 15 residues. CDR3 coding DNA: TGCGCCAGCAGCCAAGAGCGGGGGGGCACCAATGAGCAGTTCTTC. Translating it yields CASSQERGGTNEQFF.

This clonotype was picked up a small number of times. The chain has TRBV12-3 or TRBV12-4 and TRBJ1-5; TRBD1 agrees at 7 bases. This CDR3 is built from 13 residues. The V and J ends lost 6 bases and 11 bases, in that order; junction bases with no gene match: 10. The CDR3 DNA sequence: TGTGCCAGCAGCCGGGGACAGAACCTAGCCCAGCATTTT. This encodes CASSRGQNLAQHF.

The chain combines TRBV2 with TRBJ2-3; 8 nucleotides align to TRBD2. The CDR3 spans 18 residues. In germline, CDR1 is SNHLY, CDR2 FYNNEI. V gave up 5 bases and J gave up 2 bases; unmatched junction bases: 15. The CDR3 reads CASSHKAGARAPTDTQYF. CDR3 nucleotide sequence: TGTGCCAGCAGTCATAAAGCGGGAGCGCGTGCCCCCACAGATACGCAGTATTTT. Combining the CDR3 with reference TRBV2 and TRBJ2-3 gives the whole variable domain EPEVTQTPSHQVTQMGQEVILRCVPISNHLYFYWYRQILGQKVEFLVSFYNNEISEKSEIFDDQFSVERPDGSNFTLKIRSTKLEDSAMYFCASSHKAGARAPTDTQYFGPGTRLTVL.

This clonotype was observed many times. This sequence joins TRBV20-1 and TRBJ1-1; tentative D call: TRBD1 (5 bases). Germline V CDR1 and CDR2: DFQATT, SNEGSKA (reference sequence). This CDR3 has 13 residues. Trimming cost V 6 bases and J 1 base, with 12 bases left between them. The CDR3 is CSARNDRNTEAFF. Written as DNA, the CDR3 is TGCAGTGCCAGGAACGACAGGAACACTGAAGCTTTCTTT.

V gene TRBV7-9 combines with J gene TRBJ2-1; a weak D match, TRBD1 (6 bases). Trimming took 3 bases from V and 3 from J, leaving 12 bases between them. Germline CDR1 is SEHNR and CDR2 is FQNEAQ (reference sequence). The CDR3 spans 15 residues. The CDR3 DNA reads TGTGCCAGCAGCTTCCGGGACATACTCTACAATGAGCAGTTCTTC. This translates into CASSFRDILYNEQFF.

CDR3 sequence: CASSHGTGDQETQYF. The CDR3, as DNA: TGTGCCAGCAGCCATGGGACAGGCGATCAAGAGACCCAGTACTTC. This chain joins TRBV25-1 and TRBJ2-5; 8 positions agree with TRBD1. Losses at the gene ends were 6 bases for V and 2 bases for J; bases not matched to a gene: 8. The CDR3 loop spans 15 amino acids. Germline V gene sequence: CDR1 MGHDK, CDR2 SYGVNS.

The chain employs TRBV4-1 and TRBJ2-7; D not resolved. Trimming cost V 1 base and J 6 bases, with 13 bases left between them. In germline, CDR1 is MGHRA, CDR2 YSYEKL. The CDR3 covers 14 residues. The CDR3 region has the DNA TGCGCCAGCAGCCAAGTTGGATCGCTCAGCGAGCAGTACTTC. It encodes CASSQVGSLSEQYF.

This chain links TRBV5-5 with TRBJ2-1; D gene unclear. The CDR3 loop spans 14 amino acids. Per the germline V gene, CDR1 is SGHKS and CDR2 is YYEKEE (reference sequence). Trimming took off 1 base at V and 10 bases at J, with 15 bases between the two ends. The CDR3 DNA follows: TGTGCCAGCAGCTTGCGCCTCCTAAAGCCAGAGCAGTTCTTC. Residues: CASSLRLLKPEQFF.

This chain connects TRBV6-6 to TRBJ2-5, with TRBD1 identical over 8 bases. This CDR3 has 13 residues. CDR1 MNHNY and CDR2 SVGAGI come from the germline V gene (reference sequence). J was trimmed by 4 bases and V by 5 bases; bases with no gene match: 3. CDR3 bases: TGTGCCAGCAGTGGTGGACAGGGAGAGACCCAGTACTTC. Protein sequence: CASSGGQGETQYF.

The sample holds a few counts of this clonotype. V usage is TRBV10-2 and J usage is TRBJ2-7; 7 nucleotides align to TRBD1. Germline V gene data show CDR1 as WSHSY and CDR2 as SAAADI. V was clipped by 5 bases and J by 4 bases; unmatched bases: 8. The CDR3 has 14 residues. This chain's CDR3 is CASSTSGRGYEQYF. DNA of the CDR3: TGCGCCAGCAGTACCAGCGGCAGGGGGTACGAGCAGTACTTC.

This clonotype has only a few counts. The CDR3 sequence: CASSLRRQDEAFF. DNA for the CDR3: TGTGCCAGCAGCCTAAGGAGGCAGGATGAAGCTTTCTTT. The rearrangement links TRBV14 to TRBJ1-1; D is uncertain. The V gene's germline CDR1 is SGHDN and CDR2 FVKESK. Trimming shortened V by 4 bases and J by 7 bases, and 13 bases separated the two germline ends. This CDR3 is 13 amino acids long.

The chain uses TRBV4-2 and TRBJ1-1, with D unclear. CDR1 is LGHNA, CDR2 YNFKEQ, per germline. V was shortened by 0 bases and J by 8 bases, with 7 bases between the two germline ends. CDR3 length: 12 amino acids. CDR3 residues: CASSQETSEAFF. DNA for the CDR3: TGTGCCAGCAGCCAAGAAACTTCAGAAGCTTTCTTT.

CDR3: CASSQEGWKAFF. DNA for the CDR3: TGCGCCAGCAGCCAAGAGGGCTGGAAAGCTTTCTTT. The chain combines TRBV4-1 with TRBJ1-1; no firm D call. CDR3 size: 12 residues. V lost 0 bases, J lost 9 bases, and 8 bases lay in between. The germline gives CDR1 MGHRA, CDR2 YSYEKL.

In this sample, this clonotype turned up a few times. The J gene is TRBJ2-7, the V gene TRBV7-9; 9 nucleotides agree with TRBD1. The CDR3 has 14 residues. The germline V gene has CDR1 SEHNR and CDR2 FQNEAQ (reference sequence). The J segment lost 3 bases and the V segment lost 7 bases, leaving 7 bases of the junction unmatched. In nucleotides, the CDR3 is TGTGCCAGCACACCCCCGGGACAGGGCTACGAGCAGTACTTC. Translated: CASTPPGQGYEQYF.